Presented here are 24 T cell receptor beta chains from one specimen sequenced in a study of T cell repertoires in cytomegalovirus infection (dated by TCRdb to about 2019). Reading the label with the study, this specimen's treatment or condition is: in vitro stimulation with specific CMV peptide epitopes to enrich CMV-specific T cells. Sequencing relied on an Illumina HiSeq 1500. The public sequencing data were trimmed at Q25 with fastp and processed into clonotypes with MiXCR by TCRdb, which kept only in-frame beta chains. Records with the same CDR3 protein are collapsed into one entry carrying the most frequent genes and DNA. Recorded for this sample are roughly 68,000 distinct CDR3 sequences; just over 20% of them occurred a single time. Of the sample, 73% falls within the top ten clones. These receptors are not linked to any known antigen. Material: CD8+ T cells from cultured PBMCs, obtained from culture after CMV antigen stimulation. Receptors originate from a human donor in good health (CMV status not recorded). Some clones in this sample may be carry-over from other donors' samples.

This chain uses TRBV7-2 with TRBJ1-5; unclear D gene. The CDR3 extends over 16 amino acids. The V gene lost 5 bases and the J gene lost 2 bases, with 16 bases spanning the gap. CDR1 is SGHTA and CDR2 is FQGNSA in the germline V gene. CDR3 protein: CASSPGRFPGNQPQHF. CDR3 sequence (DNA): TGTGCCAGCAGCCCTGGACGCTTTCCAGGCAATCAGCCCCAGCATTTT.

V usage is TRBV27 and J usage is TRBJ2-1; 8 bases map to TRBD1. The CDR3 runs 17 residues. With 6 bases clipped from V and 1 base from J, the junction kept 11 bases outside the gene matches. Germline lookup yields CDR1 MNHEY and CDR2 SMNVEV (reference sequence). The CDR3 DNA sequence: TGTGCCAGCAGACTCTTCACAGGGGGTGGGTCCTACAATGAGCAGTTCTTC. This translates into CASRLFTGGGSYNEQFF.

There are a few counts of this clonotype. The junction departs from the called germline gene at one end, perhaps through a read error. The chain recombines TRBV28 with TRBJ1-6; D is perhaps TRBD1 (5 bases). Germline CDR1 reads MDHEN; CDR2 reads SYDVKM. The CDR3 length is 17 residues. The DNA of the CDR3 is TGTGCCAGCAGGGGGGGACGGCCACTCTCCGATAATTCACCCCTCCACTTT. The encoded protein is CASRGGRPLSDNSPLHF.

This clonotype showed up just a few times. V gene TRBV7-8 combines with J gene TRBJ2-7; weak D call: TRBD2 (6 bases). CDR1 and CDR2 from the germline V gene are SGHVS and FQNEAQ. The CDR3 spans 14 residues. Between the trimmed V and J ends, which lost 4 bases and 4 bases, there was a span of 14 bases. CDR3 in amino acids: CASSSREYDYEQYF. The CDR3, as DNA: TGTGCCAGCAGCTCCCGGGAGTATGATTACGAGCAGTACTTC.

This chain links TRBV28 with TRBJ2-7, with D maybe TRBD1 (5 bases). The V gene lost 5 bases and the J gene lost 0 bases, with 17 bases spanning the gap. The CDR3 has 16 residues. Germline assignment: CDR1 MDHEN and CDR2 SYDVKM. The CDR3 protein is CASSTTSSDNSYEQYF. CDR3 sequence (DNA): TGTGCCAGCAGTACGACTTCCTCGGACAACTCCTACGAGCAGTACTTC.

A few counts support this clonotype. This chain joins TRBV27 and TRBJ2-1; D not resolved. V dropped 8 bases and J dropped 6 bases, with 8 bases sitting between them. Per the germline V gene, CDR1 is MNHEY and CDR2 is SMNVEV (reference sequence). The CDR3 sequence is 11 residues long. DNA for the CDR3: TGTGCCAGCCGGATACGCAATGAGCAGTTCTTC. It codes for CASRIRNEQFF.

This clonotype appeared many times. The gene calls are TRBV7-6 and TRBJ2-6; D gene uncertain. V lost 5 bases and J 2 bases, leaving 16 bases between the germline ends. The CDR3 is made up of 17 amino acids. Germline V gene sequence: CDR1 SGHVS, CDR2 FNYEAQ. The CDR3 region is CASSPGWGVTGANVLTF. The CDR3 nucleotides read TGTGCCAGCAGCCCCGGGTGGGGTGTTACTGGGGCCAACGTCCTGACTTTC.

This clonotype showed up just once. V and J are TRBV25-1 and TRBJ2-7; unclear D gene. Trimming removed 11 bases at V and 3 bases at J, with 2 bases between. Germline assignment: CDR1 MGHDK and CDR2 SYGVNS. This CDR3 has 8 residues. CDR3 loop: CALYEQYF. CDR3 coding DNA: TGTGCCCTCTACGAGCAGTACTTC.

The chain is built from TRBV7-2 and TRBJ1-5; TRBD1 agrees at 9 bases. The CDR3 totals 15 residues. Trimming took 4 bases from V and 6 from J; bases not matched to a gene: 7. CDR1 and CDR2 from the germline V gene are SGHTA and FQGNSA. The CDR3 coding sequence is TGTGCCAGCAGCTCTTGGACAGGGGTCGGTCAGCCCCAGCATTTT. Translation: CASSSWTGVGQPQHF.

The chain links TRBV7-2 to TRBJ1-1; TRBD1 aligns across 7 bases. CDR1 SGHTA and CDR2 FQGNSA come from the germline V gene. This CDR3 has 12 amino acids. V was pared by 5 bases and J by 8 bases, with 5 bases of the junction left unmatched. CDR3 amino acids: CASSTRTGEAFF. The CDR3 DNA follows: TGTGCCAGCAGCACCAGGACAGGAGAAGCTTTCTTT.

V gene TRBV7-2 combines with J gene TRBJ2-5; 9 bases line up with TRBD1. The V segment lost 6 bases and the J segment 2 bases; nucleotides outside the gene matches: 7. The CDR3 spans 15 residues. Germline V gives CDR1 SGHTA, CDR2 FQGNSA. CDR3 residues: CASRPRDRVQETQYF. DNA for the CDR3: TGTGCCAGCAGACCCCGGGACAGGGTACAAGAGACCCAGTACTTC.

This clonotype was found a few times. This CDR3 is CASSLADRGTGGSGAEAFF. The CDR3 nucleotides are TGTGCCAGCAGCTTAGCCGACCGAGGGACAGGGGGCTCGGGGGCTGAAGCTTTCTTT. J is TRBJ1-1 and V is TRBV7-2, with TRBD1 matching 12 bases. The CDR3 has 19 amino acids. Trimming at V came to 0 bases and at J to 6 bases, leaving 14 bases not matched to a gene. Germline values: CDR1 SGHTA, CDR2 FQGNSA.

This clonotype was counted many times. The V and J genes are TRBV7-4 and TRBJ1-3; D perhaps matches TRBD1 (6 bases). V was clipped by 3 bases and J by 4 bases, with 10 bases between them. Germline loops: CDR1 SGHVT, CDR2 SQSDAQ. The CDR3 length is 14 residues. The CDR3 here is CASSFTGAGNTIYF. The CDR3 DNA reads as TGTGCCAGCAGCTTCACGGGGGCCGGAAACACCATATATTTT.

This chain connects TRBV7-2 to TRBJ1-1, with no clear D. Per the germline V gene, CDR1 is SGHTA and CDR2 is FQGNSA. The CDR3 is made up of 15 amino acids. Trimming pared 2 bases from V and 0 bases from J, leaving 10 bases between. Written as DNA, the CDR3 is TGTGCCAGCAGCTTAACAGCGTTCATGAACACTGAAGCTTTCTTT. Its protein product is CASSLTAFMNTEAFF.

Many counts were recorded for this clonotype. V gene TRBV4-1 combines with J gene TRBJ2-2; D gene unclear. Germline loops: CDR1 MGHRA, CDR2 YSYEKL. This CDR3 contains 16 residues. Trimming removed 2 bases at V and 1 base at J, with 11 bases between. The CDR3 DNA sequence: TGCGCCAGCAGCCAATTCGAGGCACTGAACACCGGGGAGCTGTTTTTT. This gives the protein CASSQFEALNTGELFF.

A few counts support this clonotype. The gene calls are TRBV7-2 and TRBJ2-2; D is undetermined. V was clipped by 1 base and J by 0 bases, with 9 bases between them. From germline, CDR1 is SGHTA and CDR2 FQGNSA. The CDR3 has 16 residues. The CDR3 is CASSLGPDPNTGELFF. The CDR3, as DNA: TGTGCCAGCAGCTTAGGCCCGGACCCGAACACCGGGGAGCTGTTTTTT.

This clonotype was detected only a few times. The chain recombines TRBV12-3 or TRBV12-4 with TRBJ1-5, with 9 nucleotides matching TRBD1. Trimming at V came to 6 bases and at J to 1 base, leaving 4 bases not matched to a gene. The CDR3 is 15 amino acids. CDR3 bases: TGTGCCAGCAGAGCGACAGGGGGGAGCAATCAGCCCCAGCATTTT. Protein sequence: CASRATGGSNQPQHF.

The chain joins TRBV6-5 to TRBJ1-5; D is uncertain. This CDR3 region has 13 residues. The V and J ends lost 4 bases and 4 bases respectively, with 8 bases between them. Germline CDR1 and CDR2: MNHEY and SVGAGI. CDR3 protein: CASSFTENQPQHF. The DNA of the CDR3 is TGTGCCAGCAGTTTCACGGAGAATCAGCCCCAGCATTTT.

This clonotype was counted only a few times. The J gene is TRBJ1-3, the V gene TRBV11-2, with 8 positions matching TRBD1. Trimming cost V 2 bases and J 6 bases; bases outside gene matches: 9. This CDR3 region has 16 residues. Germline V gives CDR1 SGHAT, CDR2 FQNNGV. As DNA, the CDR3 is TGTGCCAGCAGCTTAAGGGCAGGGGGCTTGGTAAACACCATATATTTT. It yields the protein CASSLRAGGLVNTIYF.

This clonotype was detected a few times. The chain links TRBV7-2 to TRBJ1-5; TRBD1 might be the D (5 bases). This CDR3 has 15 amino acids. CDR1 is SGHTA and CDR2 is FQGNSA in the germline V gene. V lost 1 base to trimming and J lost 5 bases, with 12 bases between them. The CDR3 protein is CASSLGSGGYQPQHF. In nucleotides, the CDR3 is TGTGCCAGCAGCTTAGGATCTGGGGGGTATCAGCCCCAGCATTTT.

This chain uses TRBV7-2 with TRBJ1-5; D may be TRBD1 (6 bases). Trimming removed 5 bases from V and 6 bases from J, with 17 bases in between. CDR1 SGHTA and CDR2 FQGNSA come from the germline V gene. The CDR3 is made up of 15 amino acids. The CDR3 coding sequence is TGTGCCAGCAGCCCTGGGGCAAGGGGGTTTCAGCCCCAGCATTTT. This translates into CASSPGARGFQPQHF.

This chain uses TRBV7-9 with TRBJ2-7, with 9 bases aligning to TRBD1. Germline assignment: CDR1 SEHNR and CDR2 FQNEAQ (reference sequence). Trimming cost V 5 bases and J 2 bases; bases outside gene matches: 7. The CDR3 covers 15 residues. CDR3 in DNA: TGTGCCAGCAGCGCGAGGGACAGGGTCCCCTACGAGCAGTACTTC. This translates into CASSARDRVPYEQYF.

The chain uses TRBV4-2 and TRBJ1-6; 9 positions match TRBD1. CDR1 LGHNA and CDR2 YNFKEQ come from the germline V gene. This CDR3 has 18 residues. V shed 0 bases and J 1 base; nucleotides not matched to a gene: 4. The CDR3 sequence: CASSQDSDRGSYNSPLHF. In DNA, the CDR3 is TGTGCCAGCAGCCAAGACTCGGACAGGGGTTCCTATAATTCACCCCTCCACTTT.

The chain carries TRBV6-2 or TRBV6-3 and TRBJ2-2; 8 positions match TRBD2. CDR3 length: 15 amino acids. Germline loops: CDR1 MNHEY, CDR2 SVGEGT. Germline trimming cut 6 bases from V and 2 bases from J; bases unmatched to any gene: 5. The CDR3 here is CASSTRTSNTGELFF. The CDR3, as DNA: TGTGCCAGCAGCACCAGGACTAGCAACACCGGGGAGCTGTTTTTT.